These T cell receptor beta chains were read from a single sample in a study of T cell responses to AZD1222 COVID-19 vaccine. TCRdb's table, derived via immunoSEQ multiplex PCR, lists solely in-frame clones and lacks some. The sample carries roughly 50,000 clones, around 92% recorded once. The sample here was peripheral blood, taken on day 0 of AZD1222 vaccination. Receptor source: an adult in good health. Both conserved end residues are part of each CDR3. The D gene is left open where the match is weak. Expanded clones are given a class, and other clones once, few, many or no size at all.

CASSRQILYGYTF	TGTGCCAGCAGTCGACAGATACTCTATGGCTACACCTTC	-	TRBV12-3/TRBV12-4	-	TRBJ1-2
CASSQDVGTEKRRKYEQYF	TGCGCCAGCAGCCAAGACGTTGGGACAGAGAAAAGACGCAAATACGAGCAGTACTTC	few	TRBV4-1	TRBD1	TRBJ2-7
CASTAGGMTNEKLFF	TGTGCCAGCACGGCAGGGGGGATGACTAATGAAAAACTGTTTTTT	-	TRBV7-9	TRBD1	TRBJ1-4
CASSSAGTRFNHEQFF	TGTGCCAGCAGCTCCGCCGGGACTAGGTTTAATCATGAGCAGTTCTTC	-	TRBV7-2	TRBD2	TRBJ2-1
CASSYKGSETQYF	TGCGCCAGCAGCTATAAGGGGTCGGAGACCCAGTACTTC	-	TRBV5-1	-	TRBJ2-5
CASSFHSGREGTDTQYF	TGTGCCAGCAGTTTCCATAGCGGGAGGGAGGGCACAGATACGCAGTATTTT	-	TRBV28	TRBD2	TRBJ2-3
CAWSRVGGPTGELFF	TGTGCCTGGAGTAGGGTGGGAGGCCCCACCGGGGAGCTGTTTTTT	-	TRBV30	-	TRBJ2-2
CASSPRTSDNEQFF	TGTGCCAGCAGTCCCCGGACTAGCGACAATGAGCAGTTCTTC	-	TRBV2	TRBD2	TRBJ2-1
CSVEGVEREKQFF	TGCAGCGTTGAAGGAGTGGAGCGGGAGAAGCAGTTCTTC	-	TRBV29-1	TRBD2	TRBJ2-1
CASAQRGSGGRRGSYEQYF	TGTGCCAGTGCCCAACGGGGTAGCGGGGGACGTCGGGGCTCCTACGAGCAGTACTTC	-	TRBV7-2	TRBD2	TRBJ2-7
CASRPRTGGVHEQYF	TGCGCCAGCAGACCCCGAACAGGGGGGGTCCACGAGCAGTACTTC	-	TRBV10-2	-	TRBJ2-7